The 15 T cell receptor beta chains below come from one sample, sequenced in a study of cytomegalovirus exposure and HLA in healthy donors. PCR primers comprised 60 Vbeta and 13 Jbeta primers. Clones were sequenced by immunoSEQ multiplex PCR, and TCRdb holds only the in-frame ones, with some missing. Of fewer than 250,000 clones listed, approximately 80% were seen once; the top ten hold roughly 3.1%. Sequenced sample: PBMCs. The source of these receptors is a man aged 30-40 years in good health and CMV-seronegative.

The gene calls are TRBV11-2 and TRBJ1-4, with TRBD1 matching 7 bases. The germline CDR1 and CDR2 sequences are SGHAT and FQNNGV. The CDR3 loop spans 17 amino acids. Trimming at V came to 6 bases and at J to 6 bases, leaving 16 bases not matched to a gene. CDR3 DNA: TGTGCCAGCAGTTTCAGCCGCCGGACAGGAGTTGATGAAAAACTGTTTTTT. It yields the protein CASSFSRRTGVDEKLFF.

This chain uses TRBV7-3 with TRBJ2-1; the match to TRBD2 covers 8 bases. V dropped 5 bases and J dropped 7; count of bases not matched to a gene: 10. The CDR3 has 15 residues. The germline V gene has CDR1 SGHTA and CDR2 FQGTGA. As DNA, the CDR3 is TGTGCCAGCAGCCCCATGGCGGGGGGCCGTAATGAGCAGTTCTTC. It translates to CASSPMAGGRNEQFF.

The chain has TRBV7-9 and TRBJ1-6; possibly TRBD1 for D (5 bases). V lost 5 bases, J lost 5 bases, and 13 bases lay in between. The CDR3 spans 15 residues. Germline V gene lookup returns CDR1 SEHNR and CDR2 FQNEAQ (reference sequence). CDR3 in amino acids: CASSARDGNNSPLHF. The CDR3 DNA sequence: TGTGCCAGCAGCGCGCGGGACGGAAATAATTCACCCCTCCACTTT.

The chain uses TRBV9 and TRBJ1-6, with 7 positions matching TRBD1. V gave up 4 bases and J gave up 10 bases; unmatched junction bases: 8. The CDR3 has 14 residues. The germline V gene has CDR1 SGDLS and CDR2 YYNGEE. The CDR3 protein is CASSSRDRLSPLHF. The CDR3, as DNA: TGTGCCAGCAGCTCGCGGGACAGACTCTCACCCCTCCACTTT.

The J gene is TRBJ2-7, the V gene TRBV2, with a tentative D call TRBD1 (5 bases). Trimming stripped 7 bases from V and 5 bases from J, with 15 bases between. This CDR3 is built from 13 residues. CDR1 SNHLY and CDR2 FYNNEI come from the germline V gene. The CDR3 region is CASMPRQFDEQYF. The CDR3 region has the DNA TGTGCCAGCATGCCTCGACAGTTCGACGAGCAGTACTTC.

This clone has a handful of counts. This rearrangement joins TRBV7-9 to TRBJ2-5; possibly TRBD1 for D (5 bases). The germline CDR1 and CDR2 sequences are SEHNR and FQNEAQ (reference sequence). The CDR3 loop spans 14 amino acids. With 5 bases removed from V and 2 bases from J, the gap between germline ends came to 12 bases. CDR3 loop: CASSPRTPQETQYF. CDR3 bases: TGTGCCAGCAGCCCTAGGACACCTCAAGAGACCCAGTACTTC.

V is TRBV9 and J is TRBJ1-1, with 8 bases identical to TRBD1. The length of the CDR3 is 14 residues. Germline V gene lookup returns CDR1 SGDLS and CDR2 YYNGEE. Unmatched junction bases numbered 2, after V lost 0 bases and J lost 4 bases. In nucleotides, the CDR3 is TGTGCCAGCAGCGTAGTACAGGGGGGCACTGAAGCTTTCTTT. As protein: CASSVVQGGTEAFF.

DNA of the CDR3: TGTGCCAGCAGCTTACAACAGGGTCTAGACTACGAGCAGTACTTC. Amino acid sequence: CASSLQQGLDYEQYF. The chain uses TRBV7-9 and TRBJ2-7; D possibly corresponds to TRBD1 (6 bases). Trimming removed 2 bases from V and 3 bases from J, with 14 bases in between. The CDR3 runs 15 residues. Germline CDR1 is SEHNR and CDR2 is FQNEAQ (reference sequence).

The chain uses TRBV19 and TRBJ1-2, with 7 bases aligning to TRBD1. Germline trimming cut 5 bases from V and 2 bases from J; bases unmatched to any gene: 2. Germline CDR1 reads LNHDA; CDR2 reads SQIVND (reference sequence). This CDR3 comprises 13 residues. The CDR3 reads CASSLQGNYGYTF. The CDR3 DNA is TGTGCCAGTAGTTTACAGGGGAACTATGGCTACACCTTC.

This chain's CDR3 is CASSQDYQGLNEQYF. CDR3 bases: TGCGCCAGCAGCCAAGATTATCAGGGGCTAAACGAGCAGTACTTC. The rearrangement links TRBV4-1 to TRBJ2-7; the D gene is possibly TRBD1 (6 bases). The CDR3 totals 15 residues. Between the trimmed V and J ends, which lost 0 bases and 5 bases, there was a span of 14 bases. Looked up from germline, CDR1 is MGHRA and CDR2 is YSYEKL.

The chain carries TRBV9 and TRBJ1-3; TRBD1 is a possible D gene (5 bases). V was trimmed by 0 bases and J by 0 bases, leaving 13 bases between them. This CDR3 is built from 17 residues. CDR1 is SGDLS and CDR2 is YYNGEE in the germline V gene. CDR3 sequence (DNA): TGTGCCAGCAGCGTAGAGGAGGGACCGCCCTCTGGAAACACCATATATTTT. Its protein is CASSVEEGPPSGNTIYF.

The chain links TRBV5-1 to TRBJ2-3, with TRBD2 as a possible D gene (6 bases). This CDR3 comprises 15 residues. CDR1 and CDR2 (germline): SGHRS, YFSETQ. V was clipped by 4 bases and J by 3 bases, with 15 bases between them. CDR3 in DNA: TGCGCCAGCAGCCCCAGTCAGGAGGGTACAGATACGCAGTATTTT. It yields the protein CASSPSQEGTDTQYF.

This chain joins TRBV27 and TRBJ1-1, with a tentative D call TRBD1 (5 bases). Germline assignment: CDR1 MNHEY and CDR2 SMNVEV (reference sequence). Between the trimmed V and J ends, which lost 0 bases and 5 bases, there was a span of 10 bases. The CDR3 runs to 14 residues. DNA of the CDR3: TGTGCCAGCAGTTTATCGCAGGGAAATACTGAAGCTTTCTTT. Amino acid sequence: CASSLSQGNTEAFF.

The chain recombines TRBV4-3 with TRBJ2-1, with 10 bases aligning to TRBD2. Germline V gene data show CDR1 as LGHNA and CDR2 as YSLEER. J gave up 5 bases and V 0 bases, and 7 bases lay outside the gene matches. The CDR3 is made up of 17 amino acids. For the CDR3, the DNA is TGCGCCAGCAGCCAAGATATAGCGGGGGGCCTGGACAATGAGCAGTTCTTC. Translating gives CASSQDIAGGLDNEQFF.

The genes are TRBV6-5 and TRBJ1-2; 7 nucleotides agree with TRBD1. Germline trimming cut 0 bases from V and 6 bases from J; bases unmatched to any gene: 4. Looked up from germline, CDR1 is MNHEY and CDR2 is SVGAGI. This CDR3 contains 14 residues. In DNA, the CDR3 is TGTGCCAGCAGTTACTCTGGGCAGGGGGATGGCTACACCTTC. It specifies CASSYSGQGDGYTF.